Described below is a single T cell receptor (beta chain) sequence and its context. Ages ranged from about 18 to 89 years, with residence in more than 20 US areas. This sample was taken from a study of blood T cell repertoires in COVID-19. Background on the study: COVID-19 samples, acute and convalescent, were from the United States, Italy and Spain.

Original methodology: Estimates of nucleated cell counts were drawn from the amplification of reference gene primers. Profiled with immunoSEQ multiplex PCR; TCRdb holds only in-frame clones, not every one. V and J calls and clone size are copied from that table; D and trimming were computed from the DNA. This table holds approximately 270,000 clones, around 89% found once. The sample comprised PBMCs or T cells enriched from blood (not recorded which). This sequence was found in a woman aged 25 to 45 with acute COVID-19.

CDR3 DNA: TGTGCCAGCAGTTTTTCCCGGACAGCACACACTGAAGCTTTCTTT. Its protein product is CASSFSRTAHTEAFF. The chain has TRBV28 and TRBJ1-1; possible D gene TRBD1, 6 bases. Germline assignment: CDR1 MDHEN and CDR2 SYDVKM. This CDR3 has 15 amino acids. V lost 3 bases and J lost 3, with 14 bases in between. The entire variable domain, with the rest obtained from reference TRBV28 and TRBJ1-1, is as follows: DVKVTQSSRYLVKRTGEKVFLECVQDMDHENMFWYRQDPGLGLRLIYFSYDVKMKEKGDIPEGYSVSREKKERFSLILESASTNQTSMYLCASSFSRTAHTEAFFGQGTRLTVV.